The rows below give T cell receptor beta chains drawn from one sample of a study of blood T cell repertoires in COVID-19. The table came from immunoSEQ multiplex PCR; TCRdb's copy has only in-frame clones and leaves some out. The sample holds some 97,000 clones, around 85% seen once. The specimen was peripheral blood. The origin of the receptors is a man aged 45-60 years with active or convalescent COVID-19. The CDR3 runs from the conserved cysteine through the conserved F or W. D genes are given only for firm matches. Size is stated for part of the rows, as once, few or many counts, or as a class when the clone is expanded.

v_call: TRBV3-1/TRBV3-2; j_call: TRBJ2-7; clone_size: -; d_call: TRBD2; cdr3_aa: CASSQVSSGYSYEQYF; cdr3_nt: TGTGCCAGCAGCCAAGTTTCTAGCGGGTACTCCTACGAGCAGTACTTC
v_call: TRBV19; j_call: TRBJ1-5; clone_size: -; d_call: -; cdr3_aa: CASSIGEYSNQPQHF; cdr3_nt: TGTGCCAGTAGTATTGGAGAATATAGCAATCAGCCCCAGCATTTT
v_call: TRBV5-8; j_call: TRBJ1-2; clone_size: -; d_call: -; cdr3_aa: CASSLLQGPGYTF; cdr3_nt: TGTGCCAGCAGCCTGCTACAGGGACCTGGCTACACCTTC
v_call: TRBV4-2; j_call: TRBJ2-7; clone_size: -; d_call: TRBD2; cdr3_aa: CASSQAETSGSGYEQYF; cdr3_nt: TGTGCCAGCAGCCAAGCCGAAACTAGCGGGAGTGGGTACGAGCAGTACTTC
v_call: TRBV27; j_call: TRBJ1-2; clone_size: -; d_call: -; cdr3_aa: CASSPRTGINGYTF; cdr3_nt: TGTGCCAGCAGTCCCCGTACGGGGATAAATGGCTACACCTTC
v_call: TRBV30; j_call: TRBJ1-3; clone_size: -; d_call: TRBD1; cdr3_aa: CAWIDRGRGDTIYF; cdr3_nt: TGTGCCTGGATTGACAGGGGGCGAGGGGACACCATATATTTT
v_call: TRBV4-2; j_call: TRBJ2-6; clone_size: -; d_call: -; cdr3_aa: CASRTGGADGANVLTF; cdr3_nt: TGTGCCAGCAGAACAGGGGGGGCAGATGGGGCCAACGTCCTGACTTTC
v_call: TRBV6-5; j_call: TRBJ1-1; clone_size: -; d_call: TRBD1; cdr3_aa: CASSYSDRGETEAFF; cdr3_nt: TGTGCCAGCAGTTACTCAGACAGGGGGGAGACTGAAGCTTTCTTT
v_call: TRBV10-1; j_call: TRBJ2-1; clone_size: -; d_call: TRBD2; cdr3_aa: CASSGSGRADNEQFF; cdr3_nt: TGCGCCAGCAGTGGTAGCGGGAGGGCTGACAATGAGCAGTTCTTC
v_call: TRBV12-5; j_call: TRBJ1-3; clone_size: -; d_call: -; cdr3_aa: CATEWGAGNTIYF; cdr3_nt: TGTGCCACGGAGTGGGGAGCGGGCAACACCATATATTTT
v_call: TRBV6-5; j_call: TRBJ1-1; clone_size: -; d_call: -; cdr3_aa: CASRNRDLEAFF; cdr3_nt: TGTGCCAGCAGAAACAGGGACCTTGAAGCTTTCTTT
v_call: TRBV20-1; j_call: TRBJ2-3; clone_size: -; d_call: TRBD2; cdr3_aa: CSASPSGSFADTQYF; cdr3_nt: TGCAGTGCTAGTCCTAGCGGGAGTTTCGCAGATACGCAGTATTTT
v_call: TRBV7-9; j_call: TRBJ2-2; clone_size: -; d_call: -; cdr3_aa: CASSHPSNGNTGELFF; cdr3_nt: TGTGCCAGCAGCCACCCGTCGAACGGGAACACCGGGGAGCTGTTTTTT
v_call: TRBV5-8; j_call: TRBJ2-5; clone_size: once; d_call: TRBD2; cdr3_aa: CASSNHAGGSGRSETQYF; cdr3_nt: TGTGCCAGCAGCAACCACGCTGGTGGCAGCGGGAGGTCAGAGACCCAGTACTTC
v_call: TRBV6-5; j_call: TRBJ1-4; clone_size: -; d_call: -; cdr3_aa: CASQDTVSEKLFF; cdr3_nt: TGTGCCAGCCAAGACACGGTTTCGGAAAAACTGTTTTTT
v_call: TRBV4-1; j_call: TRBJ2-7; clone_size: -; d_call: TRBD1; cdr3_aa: CASRSGGGEQYF; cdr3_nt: TGCGCCAGCAGGTCAGGGGGCGGCGAGCAGTACTTC
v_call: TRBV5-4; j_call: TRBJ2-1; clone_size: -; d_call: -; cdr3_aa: CASSLIRDNNEQFF; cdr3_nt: TGTGCCAGCAGCTTGATACGGGACAACAATGAGCAGTTCTTC
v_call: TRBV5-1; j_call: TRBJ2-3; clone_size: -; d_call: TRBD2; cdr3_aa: CASSFGTSGITDTQYF; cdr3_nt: TGCGCCAGCAGCTTCGGGACTAGCGGGATTACAGATACGCAGTATTTT
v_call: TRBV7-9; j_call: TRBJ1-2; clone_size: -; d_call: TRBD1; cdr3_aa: CASSSGQLNYGYTF; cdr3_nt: TGTGCCAGCAGCTCGGGACAGCTTAACTATGGCTACACCTTC
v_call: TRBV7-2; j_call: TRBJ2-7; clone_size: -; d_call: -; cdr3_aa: CASSFGLSDYEQYF; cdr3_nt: TGTGCCAGCAGCTTTGGACTATCGGATTACGAGCAGTACTTC
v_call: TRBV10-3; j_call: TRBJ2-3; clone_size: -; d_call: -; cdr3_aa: CAIRTSLGITDTQYF; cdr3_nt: TGTGCCATCAGAACTTCACTAGGTATTACAGATACGCAGTATTTT
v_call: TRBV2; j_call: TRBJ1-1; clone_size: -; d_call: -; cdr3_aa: CASSRNMNTEAFF; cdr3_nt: TGTGCCAGCAGTCGTAACATGAACACTGAAGCTTTCTTT
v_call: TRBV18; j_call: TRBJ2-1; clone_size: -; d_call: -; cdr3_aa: CASSPSGVPRDGRQFF; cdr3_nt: TGTGCCAGCTCACCATCGGGGGTGCCTCGGGACGGTCGGCAGTTCTTC
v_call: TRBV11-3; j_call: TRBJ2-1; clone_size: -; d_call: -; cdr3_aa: CASSSGPSGNEQFF; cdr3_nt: TGTGCCAGCAGCTCAGGACCTTCGGGGAATGAGCAGTTCTTC
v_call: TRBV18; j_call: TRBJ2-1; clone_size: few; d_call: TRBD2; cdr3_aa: CASSPTSGGFYDEQFF; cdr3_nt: TGTGCCAGCTCGCCGACTAGCGGGGGGTTCTACGATGAGCAGTTCTTC
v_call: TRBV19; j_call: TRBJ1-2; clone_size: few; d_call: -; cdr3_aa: CASSMGQGRSYGYTF; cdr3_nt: TGTGCCAGTAGTATGGGGCAGGGGCGTTCCTATGGCTACACCTTC
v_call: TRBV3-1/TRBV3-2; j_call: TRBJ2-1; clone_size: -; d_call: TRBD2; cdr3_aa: CASSQDGGGSYNEQFF; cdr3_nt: TGTGCCAGCAGCCAAGACGGCGGGGGCTCCTACAATGAGCAGTTCTTC
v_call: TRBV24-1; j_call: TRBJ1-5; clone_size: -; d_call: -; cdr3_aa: CATSDQARCNQPQHF; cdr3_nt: TGTGCCACCAGTGATCAGGCCAGGTGCAATCAGCCCCAGCATTTT
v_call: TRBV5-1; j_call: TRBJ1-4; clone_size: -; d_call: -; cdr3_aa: CASSLDPGGVNEKLFF; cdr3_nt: TGCGCCAGCAGCTTGGACCCGGGAGGGGTTAATGAAAAACTGTTTTTT
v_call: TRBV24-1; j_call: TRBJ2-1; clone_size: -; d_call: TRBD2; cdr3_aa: CATRATGGEQFF; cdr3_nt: TGTGCCACCAGGGCTACGGGAGGCGAGCAGTTCTTC
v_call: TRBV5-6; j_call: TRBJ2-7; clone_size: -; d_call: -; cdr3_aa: CASSLGIGSYLSEQYF; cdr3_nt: TGTGCCAGCAGCTTAGGGATCGGGAGCTACCTCTCCGAGCAGTACTTC
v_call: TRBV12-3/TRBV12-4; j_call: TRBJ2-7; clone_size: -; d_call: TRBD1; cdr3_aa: CASSSPGQVEQYF; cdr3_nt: TGTGCCAGCAGTTCACCGGGACAGGTAGAGCAGTACTTC
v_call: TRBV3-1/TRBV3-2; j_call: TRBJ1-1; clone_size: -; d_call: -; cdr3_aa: CASMPLGALRDTEAFF; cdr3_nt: TGTGCCAGCATGCCTCTGGGGGCTTTGAGGGACACTGAAGCTTTCTTT
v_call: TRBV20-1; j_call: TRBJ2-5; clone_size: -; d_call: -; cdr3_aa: CSASTGSGVETQYF; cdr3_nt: TGCAGTGCTAGTACGGGTTCGGGAGTGGAGACCCAGTACTTC
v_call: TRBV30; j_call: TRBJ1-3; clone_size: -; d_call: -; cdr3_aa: CAWGRLGLGGNTIYF; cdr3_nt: TGTGCCTGGGGGAGATTGGGCCTCGGAGGAAACACCATATATTTT
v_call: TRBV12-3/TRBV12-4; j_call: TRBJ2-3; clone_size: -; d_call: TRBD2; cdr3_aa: CASRLAKTDTQYF; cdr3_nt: TGTGCCAGCAGACTAGCGAAAACAGATACGCAGTATTTT
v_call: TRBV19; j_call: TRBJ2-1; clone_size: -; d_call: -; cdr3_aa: CASSITQTNNEQFF; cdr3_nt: TGTGCCAGTAGTATAACCCAAACTAACAATGAGCAGTTCTTC
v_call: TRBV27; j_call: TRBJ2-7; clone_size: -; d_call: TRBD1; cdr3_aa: CASSNNRKKTGYEQYF; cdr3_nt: TGTGCCAGCAGTAACAATCGAAAGAAGACAGGGTACGAGCAGTACTTC
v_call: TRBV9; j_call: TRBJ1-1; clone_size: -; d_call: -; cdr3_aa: CASSVEGDNTEAFF; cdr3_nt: TGTGCCAGCAGCGTAGAGGGGGATAACACTGAAGCTTTCTTT
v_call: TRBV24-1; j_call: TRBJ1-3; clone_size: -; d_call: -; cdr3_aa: CATSDFIGTTGNTIYF; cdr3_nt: TGTGCCACCAGTGATTTTATTGGGACAACTGGAAACACCATATATTTT
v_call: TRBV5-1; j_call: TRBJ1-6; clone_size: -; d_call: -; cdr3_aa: CASSLEGGAGSPLHF; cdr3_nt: TGCGCCAGCAGCTTGGAGGGCGGGGCTGGTTCACCCCTCCACTTT
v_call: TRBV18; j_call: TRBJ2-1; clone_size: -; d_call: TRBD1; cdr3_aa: CASSRTGSSYNEQFF; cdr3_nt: TGTGCCAGCTCACGGACAGGGAGCTCCTACAATGAGCAGTTCTTC
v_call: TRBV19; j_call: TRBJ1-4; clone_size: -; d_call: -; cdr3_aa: CASSIVLQDPVRNEKLFF; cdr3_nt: TGTGCCAGTAGTATAGTTCTCCAGGATCCCGTAAGGAATGAAAAACTGTTTTTT
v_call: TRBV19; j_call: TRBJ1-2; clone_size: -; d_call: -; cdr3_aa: CASSAGADYGYTF; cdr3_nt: TGTGCCAGTAGCGCAGGGGCGGACTATGGCTACACCTTC